The T cell receptor (beta chain) under discussion was sequenced for a study of regulatory T cells in long-lasting Graves disease. Whole-study findings and limits: Persistent cases of Graves' showed reduced TCR diversity relative to newly diagnosed patients. Public clonotype sharing was higher in persistent than newly diagnosed patients.

The time point: persistent/refractory GD, antithyroid drugs over 5 years with positive TRAb. RNA extracted from PBMCs served as the sequencing template. Investigators prepared the TCR beta libraries by applying iRepertoire HTBI primers and Arm-PCR of CDR3 regions. Original analysis: Spanning all samples, the identified segments comprised around 62 TRBV and about 15 TRBJ. TCRdb reprocessed the multiplex PCR reads via MiXCR and lists one record per CDR3 protein. The V and J calls follow TCRdb's processing rather than the paper's. The data contain roughly 360,000 distinct CDR3 sequences, roughly 24% of them singletons. There are many counts of this clonotype. Its antigen is unidentified. Germline trimming cut 0 bases from V and 4 bases from J; bases unmatched to any gene: 3. Germline V gives CDR1 MNHEY, CDR2 SVGAGI. The CDR3 extends over 15 amino acids.

V is TRBV6-5 and J is TRBJ1-5; 7 positions agree with TRBD1. The starting material was peripheral blood mononuclear cells (PBMCs), obtained when the disease was refractory, from a patient treated with antithyroid drugs. The sequence came from a woman between 35 and 50 years old with Graves disease. The DNA of the CDR3 is TGTGCCAGCAGTTACTCTACAGGGGCTAATCAGCCCCAGCATTTT. Translation gives CASSYSTGANQPQHF.